These T cell receptor beta chains were read from a single sample in a study of radiation and T cells in renal cell carcinoma. The repertoire was sequenced with immunoSEQ multiplex PCR; TCRdb's copy has only in-frame clones and lacks some. This table holds about 140,000 clones, approximately 87% found once. The sequencing used blood, collected from a patient whose treatment included radiotherapy and nephrectomy. These TCRs come from a woman between 45 and 65 years old with renal cell carcinoma. Each CDR3 is given with its conserved first and last residue. The D gene is left open where the match is weak. Size is stated for part of the rows, as once, few or many counts, or as a class when the clone is expanded.

V gene	J gene	D gene	clone size	CDR3 DNA	CDR3 protein
TRBV7-9	TRBJ1-1	.	once	TGTGCCAGCAGCTTAGTTTTGGCGAACACTGAAGCTTTCTTT	CASSLVLANTEAFF
TRBV7-2	TRBJ2-1	TRBD2	.	TGTGCCAGCAGATCAACGGGACTAGGTGAGCAGTTCTTC	CASRSTGLGEQFF
TRBV9	TRBJ2-7	TRBD1	once	TGTGCCAGCAGCGCCCAAGGGGGCGCCGCCTACGAGCAGTACTTC	CASSAQGGAAYEQYF
TRBV30	TRBJ2-7	.	once	TGTGCCTGGACCCCTGCGAGCGGAACCTACGAGCAGTACTTC	CAWTPASGTYEQYF
TRBV11-3	TRBJ2-1	.	.	TGTGCCAGCAGCTTAGTGGGGCCGAGGGCTGAGCAGTTCTTC	CASSLVGPRAEQFF
TRBV5-1	TRBJ2-1	.	.	TGCGCCAGCAGTGAGGGATTTGGGTCCTACAATGAGCAGTTCTTC	CASSEGFGSYNEQFF
TRBV19	TRBJ2-7	TRBD2	.	TGTGCCAGTAGTTCGACTAGCGTGTCCTACGAGCAGTACTTC	CASSSTSVSYEQYF
TRBV9	TRBJ2-7	TRBD1	.	TGTGCCAGCAGCTTGGGACAGGCGACGTCCTACGAGCAGTACTTC	CASSLGQATSYEQYF
TRBV5-4	TRBJ2-2	.	.	TGTGCCAGCAGCTTGGCCGTGGTAGCCGGGGAGCTGTTTTTT	CASSLAVVAGELFF
TRBV4-2	TRBJ2-5	TRBD1	.	TGTGCCAGCAGCCACCACTTCGGGACAGGGGGCGGTGAGACCCAGTACTTC	CASSHHFGTGGGETQYF
TRBV4-3	TRBJ1-1	.	.	TGCGCCAGCAGCCAAGATATGGGGGGCACTGAAGCTTTCTTT	CASSQDMGGTEAFF
TRBV7-9	TRBJ2-1	TRBD2	.	TGTGCCAGCAGCCTACTAACCGGGACTAGCGACTACAATGAGCAGTTCTTC	CASSLLTGTSDYNEQFF
TRBV4-3	TRBJ1-2	.	.	TGCGCCAGCAGCCAAGATTTCGGGCAGATGGTTTATGGCTACACCTTC	CASSQDFGQMVYGYTF
TRBV29-1	TRBJ2-5	.	.	TGCAGCGTCGCGTGGTTAGACGAGACCCAGTACTTC	CSVAWLDETQYF
TRBV27	TRBJ1-2	TRBD1	.	TGTGCCAGCAGTGCAACAGGGGAGAGTCTCTATGGCTACACCTTC	CASSATGESLYGYTF
TRBV19	TRBJ2-4	.	few	TGTGCCAGTAGTTCCATGGACAGTTTAAACATTCAGTACTTC	CASSSMDSLNIQYF
TRBV5-1	TRBJ2-3	.	.	TGCGCCAGCAGCTCGGGGAAGGGGCCCAGCACAGATACGCAGTATTTT	CASSSGKGPSTDTQYF
TRBV5-6	TRBJ1-2	.	.	TGTGCCAGCAGCTTAGCCGGTGAAACCCCAATCTATGGCTACACCTTC	CASSLAGETPIYGYTF
TRBV2	TRBJ2-1	.	.	TGTGCCAGCAAATATGGGACCGCCGTCAATGAGCAGTTCTTC	CASKYGTAVNEQFF
TRBV7-2	TRBJ2-3	TRBD2	.	TGTGCCAGCAGCTCGACTAGCGCGACAGATACGCAGTATTTT	CASSSTSATDTQYF
TRBV9	TRBJ1-6	TRBD1	.	TGTGCCAGCAGCGCCACCCGGGACAGTGATTCACCCCTCCACTTT	CASSATRDSDSPLHF
TRBV4-1	TRBJ2-7	.	.	TGCGCCAGCAGCCAAGAGGGGCTAGCCACATACTACGAGCAGTACTTC	CASSQEGLATYYEQYF
TRBV11-3	TRBJ2-2	.	few	TGTGCCAGCAGCATGGGATCGAGCTCCGGGGAGCTGTTTTTT	CASSMGSSSGELFF
TRBV2	TRBJ1-2	.	.	TGTGCCAGCACGGGGGGGGCGTCCCTTCTTAGGTATGGCTACACCTTC	CASTGGASLLRYGYTF
TRBV27	TRBJ1-1	.	.	TGTGCCAGCAGCCGGGACCTGATCAGGGTGAACACTGAAGCTTTCTTT	CASSRDLIRVNTEAFF
TRBV25-1	TRBJ2-3	.	.	TGTGCCAGCAGGGGGTCCTATGGCACAGATACGCAGTATTTT	CASRGSYGTDTQYF
TRBV5-1	TRBJ2-1	TRBD1	.	TGCGCCAGCAGCCCTGGACAGGGGGCCTACAATGAGCAGTTCTTC	CASSPGQGAYNEQFF
TRBV6-5	TRBJ2-3	.	.	TGTGCCAGCAGTGGCCCGGGGACAGATACGCAGTATTTT	CASSGPGTDTQYF
TRBV10-3	TRBJ1-2	.	.	TGTGCCATCAGTGACGGAAATAACTATGGCTACACCTTC	CAISDGNNYGYTF
TRBV6-5	TRBJ1-3	.	.	TGTGCCAGCGGGGACACCTCCCAGAGGGGAAACACCATATATTTT	CASGDTSQRGNTIYF
TRBV4-1	TRBJ1-5	.	.	TGCGCCAGCAGCCAAGATTTAGGACGTAATCAGCCCCAGCATTTT	CASSQDLGRNQPQHF
TRBV6-5	TRBJ2-5	TRBD2	many	TGTGCCAGCAGTTACTCGACTAGCTTTGGAGAGACCCAGTACTTC	CASSYSTSFGETQYF
TRBV7-2	TRBJ2-1	.	once	TGTGCCAGCAGCAGCCGGGACTACAATGAGCAGTTCTTC	CASSSRDYNEQFF
TRBV19	TRBJ2-7	.	.	TGTGCCAGTAGTATAAACTGGGACATCTCCTACGAGCAGTACTTC	CASSINWDISYEQYF
TRBV19	TRBJ2-5	.	.	TGTGCCAGTAACTCCGGGAGGGGGCGCGGGGTGACCCAGTACTTC	CASNSGRGRGVTQYF
TRBV5-4	TRBJ2-2	.	.	TGTGCCAGCGGACGGTGGGGGCGCGACACCGGGGAGCTGTTTTTT	CASGRWGRDTGELFF
TRBV30	TRBJ2-1	TRBD1	few	TGTGCCTGGAGTGTAATGGGGACAGCCTACAATGAGCAGTTCTTC	CAWSVMGTAYNEQFF
TRBV7-2	TRBJ2-5	TRBD2	.	TGTGCCAGCAGCAACATACCGGGACTAGCGCAAGAGACCCAGTACTTC	CASSNIPGLAQETQYF
TRBV30	TRBJ2-7	.	once	TGTGCCTGGACCCAGGGGTCTTCCTACGAGCAGTACTTC	CAWTQGSSYEQYF
TRBV4-3	TRBJ1-5	TRBD1	.	TGCGCCAGCAGCCACCCTTCAAGCGACAGGGGAGATCAGCCCCAGCATTTT	CASSHPSSDRGDQPQHF
TRBV7-2	TRBJ1-2	.	.	TGTGCCAGCAGCTTAGGTTCAGGGAACTATGGCTACACCTTC	CASSLGSGNYGYTF
TRBV9	TRBJ2-2	.	.	TGTGCCAGCAGCGTTCCTACGGGCAGGTCGAACACCGGGGAGCTGTTTTTT	CASSVPTGRSNTGELFF
TRBV7-9	TRBJ2-7	TRBD1	.	TGTGCCAGCAGCGTCAGACAGGGCCCCTCCTACGAGCAGTACTTC	CASSVRQGPSYEQYF
TRBV25-1	TRBJ1-1	.	once	TGTGCCAGCAGTGATACCCGTCGGTCTTTCTTT	CASSDTRRSFF
TRBV5-1	TRBJ2-5	TRBD2	.	TGCGCCAGCAGCTTGGGAGGTAATAGCGGGGAGACCCAGTACTTC	CASSLGGNSGETQYF
TRBV5-6	TRBJ1-4	TRBD1	.	TGTGCCAGCAGCTTTGCCTCTACCGGGACAGGGCGCGAAAAACTGTTTTTT	CASSFASTGTGREKLFF
TRBV5-1	TRBJ2-7	TRBD1	once	TGCGCCAGCAGCCCGGACAGGGGGGCCTACGAGCAGTACTTC	CASSPDRGAYEQYF
TRBV7-8	TRBJ1-1	TRBD1	.	TGTGCCAGCAGCTGGGGACAGCTGAACACTGAAGCTTTCTTT	CASSWGQLNTEAFF
TRBV27	TRBJ1-1	.	.	TGTGCCAGCAGTTTAATCGGGGGCCGCACTGAAGCTTTCTTT	CASSLIGGRTEAFF
TRBV29-1	TRBJ1-2	TRBD1	.	TGCAGCGTTCGGGGGGCAGGGGGCGCGGCGGATGGCTACACCTTC	CSVRGAGGAADGYTF
TRBV5-1	TRBJ2-1	.	.	TGCGCCAGCAGCTTGGGAGGCCGGGGTGTTGGCAATGAGCAGTTCTTC	CASSLGGRGVGNEQFF
TRBV18	TRBJ2-1	TRBD1	.	TGTGCCAGCTCACCAACACTCGCCGGGACAGGGTGGGATGAGCAGTTCTTC	CASSPTLAGTGWDEQFF
TRBV5-4	TRBJ2-7	TRBD2	.	TGTGCCAGCAGCTTGGCGGGAGGAAATTACGAGCAGTACTTC	CASSLAGGNYEQYF
TRBV11-2	TRBJ2-2	.	.	TGTGCCAGCAGCCCACGCATTTATGAGCGCGCGAACACCGGGGAGCTGTTTTTT	CASSPRIYERANTGELFF
TRBV6-1	TRBJ2-5	.	.	TGTGCCAGCAGTGAGGCTCAGGGGTGGGAGACCCAGTACTTC	CASSEAQGWETQYF
TRBV10-2	TRBJ2-5	TRBD2	.	TGCGCCAGCACTGTGGGGGGGCAAGAGACCCAGTACTTC	CASTVGGQETQYF
TRBV29-1	TRBJ1-2	.	.	TGCAGTCTGGGGAAGAGGGAGAATGATGGCTACACCTTC	CSLGKRENDGYTF
TRBV7-9	TRBJ2-5	.	once	TGTGCCAGCAGCTTAGTACGGGGATACGTGGAGACCCAGTACTTC	CASSLVRGYVETQYF